This TCR beta chain was retrieved from a study of blood T cell repertoires in COVID-19. Study-level information: Samples representing acute and convalescent COVID-19 were sourced from the United States, Italy and Spain.

Per the germline V gene, CDR1 is SQVTM and CDR2 is ANQGSEA. The CDR3 is made up of 15 amino acids. Between the trimmed V and J ends, which lost 6 bases and 2 bases, there was a span of 14 bases. This clone was seen only once. This table comes from immunoSEQ multiplex PCR, and its TCRdb copy is limited to in-frame clones, with some not included. The sample lists about 210,000 clones, roughly four fifths seen once, with 10% to 15% in the top ten. The sequence came from a woman aged 40 to 50 with acute or convalescent COVID-19. This chain uses TRBV29-1 with TRBJ2-6, with a tentative D call TRBD2 (5 bases). The sample consisted of peripheral blood. In DNA, the CDR3 is TGCAGCGTCTCCTCGAGAGGGACTGGGGCCAACGTCCTGACTTTC. Translated, it gives CSVSSRGTGANVLTF.